This is a list of T cell receptor beta chains from one sample in a study of CD8+CD57+ T cells in acquired aplastic anemia. TCRdb used MiXCR to reprocess the reads, holding one entry per CDR3 protein. The data hold approximately 100,000 distinct CDR3 sequences, with around 62% observed a single time. Sequencing was done on a sample of sorted CD4+, CD8+, or CD8+CD57+ T cells (not recorded which) from PBMCs. The receptor set was obtained from a human donor with aplastic anemia. The CDR3 runs from the conserved cysteine through the conserved F or W. Each record gives: CDR3 protein, CDR3 DNA, D gene, V gene, J gene, clone size. D genes are given only for firm matches. Part of the rows lack a size; the others show once, few, many or a class for expanded clones.

CDR3 protein: CAIGAGATDTQYF
CDR3 DNA: TGTGCCATCGGGGCGGGGGCGACAGATACGCAGTATTTT
D gene: NA
V gene: TRBV10-3
J gene: TRBJ2-3
clone size: NA

CDR3 protein: CSAKGGPLDTQYF
CDR3 DNA: TGCAGCGCGAAGGGGGGGCCTTTGGATACGCAGTATTTT
D gene: NA
V gene: TRBV20-1
J gene: TRBJ2-3
clone size: NA

CDR3 protein: CASSMTAGITYNSPLHF
CDR3 DNA: TGTGCCAGCAGCATGACGGCGGGAATCACCTATAATTCACCCCTCCACTTT
D gene: NA
V gene: TRBV5-6
J gene: TRBJ1-6
clone size: NA

CDR3 protein: CSALDRGNGGYTF
CDR3 DNA: TGCAGTGCTCTTGACAGGGGCAACGGCGGCTACACCTTC
D gene: TRBD1
V gene: TRBV20-1
J gene: TRBJ1-2
clone size: NA

CDR3 protein: CSAPLGGETQYF
CDR3 DNA: TGCAGTGCCCCCCTGGGGGGGGAGACCCAGTACTTC
D gene: TRBD2
V gene: TRBV20-1
J gene: TRBJ2-5
clone size: few

CDR3 protein: CASSNRADTEAFF
CDR3 DNA: TGTGCCAGCAGCAACAGGGCTGACACTGAAGCTTTCTTT
D gene: NA
V gene: TRBV5-5
J gene: TRBJ1-1
clone size: NA

CDR3 protein: CSVMDPNEQFF
CDR3 DNA: TGCAGCGTTATGGACCCAAATGAGCAGTTCTTC
D gene: NA
V gene: TRBV29-1
J gene: TRBJ2-1
clone size: many

CDR3 protein: CSARWGADEQFF
CDR3 DNA: TGCAGTGCTAGGTGGGGCGCGGATGAGCAGTTCTTC
D gene: NA
V gene: TRBV20-1
J gene: TRBJ2-1
clone size: few

CDR3 protein: CSARMGGYF
CDR3 DNA: TGCAGTGCTAGGATGGGGGGCTACTTC
D gene: NA
V gene: TRBV20-1
J gene: TRBJ2-7
clone size: NA

CDR3 protein: CSARASGNRGSPLHF
CDR3 DNA: TGCAGTGCTAGAGCTTCAGGGAATCGGGGCTCACCCCTCCACTTT
D gene: NA
V gene: TRBV20-1
J gene: TRBJ1-6
clone size: few

CDR3 protein: CSVDRGGNEQYF
CDR3 DNA: TGCAGCGTTGATAGGGGAGGGAACGAGCAGTACTTC
D gene: TRBD2
V gene: TRBV29-1
J gene: TRBJ2-7
clone size: NA

CDR3 protein: CASSLVVATAGANVLTF
CDR3 DNA: TGTGCCAGCAGCTTAGTGGTCGCTACGGCCGGGGCCAACGTCCTGACTTTC
D gene: NA
V gene: TRBV11-2
J gene: TRBJ2-6
clone size: NA

CDR3 protein: CASSPEDKDPDTQYF
CDR3 DNA: TGCGCCAGCAGCCCTGAGGACAAGGACCCCGATACGCAGTATTTT
D gene: NA
V gene: TRBV5-1
J gene: TRBJ2-3
clone size: NA

CDR3 protein: CASSDQRGQGQETQYF
CDR3 DNA: TGTGCCAGCAGTGATCAAAGGGGGCAGGGGCAAGAGACCCAGTACTTC
D gene: TRBD1
V gene: TRBV2
J gene: TRBJ2-5
clone size: NA

CDR3 protein: CSAIQAGGKPQGEQFF
CDR3 DNA: TGCAGTGCTATCCAAGCGGGAGGGAAACCCCAGGGTGAGCAGTTCTTC
D gene: TRBD2
V gene: TRBV20-1
J gene: TRBJ2-1
clone size: NA

CDR3 protein: CASRGTGDSGNTIYF
CDR3 DNA: TGTGCCAGCAGGGGGACAGGGGACTCTGGAAACACCATATATTTT
D gene: TRBD1
V gene: TRBV13
J gene: TRBJ1-3
clone size: NA

CDR3 protein: CASRTGLAGGDEQFF
CDR3 DNA: TGTGCCAGCAGGACAGGACTAGCGGGAGGGGATGAGCAGTTCTTC
D gene: TRBD2
V gene: TRBV2
J gene: TRBJ2-1
clone size: NA

CDR3 protein: CSSQVSMGTQYF
CDR3 DNA: TGCAGCTCACAGGTGTCTATGGGGACCCAGTACTTC
D gene: NA
V gene: TRBV29-1
J gene: TRBJ2-5
clone size: NA

CDR3 protein: CASSVAGGNPYEQYF
CDR3 DNA: TGTGCCAGCAGCGTAGCGGGGGGAAATCCCTACGAGCAGTACTTC
D gene: TRBD2
V gene: TRBV9
J gene: TRBJ2-7
clone size: few

CDR3 protein: CATRSGGYNEQFF
CDR3 DNA: TGTGCCACCCGCTCTGGGGGCTACAATGAGCAGTTCTTC
D gene: NA
V gene: TRBV24-1
J gene: TRBJ2-1
clone size: NA

CDR3 protein: CASSQDRLAGGPDEQFF
CDR3 DNA: TGTGCCAGCAGCCAAGATCGACTAGCGGGGGGGCCGGATGAGCAGTTCTTC
D gene: TRBD2
V gene: TRBV3-1
J gene: TRBJ2-1
clone size: NA

CDR3 protein: CATSDSRGPLYEQYF
CDR3 DNA: TGTGCCACCAGTGATTCGCGAGGTCCTCTCTACGAGCAGTACTTC
D gene: NA
V gene: TRBV24-1
J gene: TRBJ2-7
clone size: few